This T cell receptor (beta chain) appears in the sequencing data of a study of cytomegalovirus exposure and HLA in healthy donors. The study ran its PCR with 60 Vbeta and 13 Jbeta primers. Original data processing: Later reanalysis found 75 million to 100 million unique TCR beta chains, some 10 million of them shared. Sequencing was performed with immunoSEQ multiplex PCR; in TCRdb, only in-frame clones are kept and a portion is missing. V and J calls and clone size are as listed in that table; D and trimming were resolved from the DNA. Of around 140,000 clones listed, approximately 87% are singletons. V was clipped by 6 bases and J by 7 bases; unmatched bases: 3. The germline V gene has CDR1 LNHDA and CDR2 SQIVND (reference sequence). The CDR3 length is 13 residues. Study-wide findings and caveats: The investigators catalogued 164 TCR beta chains as cytomegalovirus-associated.

In regard to this clone: Its antigen remains unknown.

This rearrangement joins TRBV19 to TRBJ2-1; TRBD1 matches 10 bases. Source material: PBMCs. This TCR was sampled from a woman aged 25 to 39 in good health and CMV-seronegative. Written as DNA, the CDR3 is TGTGCCAGTAGACCGGGACAGGGGAATGAGCAGTTCTTC. Translating it yields CASRPGQGNEQFF.